One sample yielded the 21 T cell receptor beta chains listed below, sequenced in a study of blood T cells in healthy people across ages. Through a sample-barcoded 5' primer and a J-beta primer mix, a second PCR was run for roughly 6 to 11 cycles. TCRdb reanalysed the 5' RACE reads using MiXCR and keeps one entry per CDR3 protein. The sample holds 1.5 million to 1.9 million distinct CDR3 sequences; roughly 43% are singletons and the top ten take just over 4%. The sample taken for sequencing was blood. The receptors derive from a woman between 18 and 30 years old in good health.

This clonotype was recorded once. This chain connects TRBV6-5 to TRBJ2-7, with D perhaps matching TRBD2 (5 bases). V was pared by 0 bases and J by 2 bases, with 8 bases between. Looked up from germline, CDR1 is MNHEY and CDR2 is SVGAGI. The CDR3 runs 14 residues. CDR3 region: CASSYSHGTYEQYF. The CDR3 DNA follows: TGTGCCAGCAGTTACTCCCACGGGACCTACGAGCAGTACTTC.

This clonotype has only a few counts. The chain carries TRBV25-1 and TRBJ2-5, with 11 positions matching TRBD1. Germline CDR1 reads MGHDK; CDR2 reads SYGVNS. The CDR3 totals 15 residues. V lost 2 bases, J lost 5 bases, and 4 bases stayed unmatched. The CDR3 nucleotides are TGTGCCAGCAGTGAAGGACAGGGGGCTGGTGAGACCCAGTACTTC. Protein sequence: CASSEGQGAGETQYF.

This clonotype was observed a handful of times. The J gene is TRBJ2-6, the V gene TRBV7-8, with 9 bases identical to TRBD2. Germline assignment: CDR1 SGHVS and CDR2 FQNEAQ. J was trimmed by 0 bases and V by 2 bases; bases with no gene match: 2. The CDR3 has 17 residues. The CDR3 loop reads CASSLPSGTSGANVLTF. CDR3 nucleotides: TGTGCCAGCAGCTTACCTAGCGGGACCTCTGGGGCCAACGTCCTGACTTTC. Complete variable domain (other parts from reference TRBV7-8 and TRBJ2-6): GAGVSQSPRYKVAKRGQDVALRCDPISGHVSLFWYQQALGQGPEFLTYFQNEAQLDKSGLPSDRFFAERPEGSVSTLKIQRTQQEDSAVYLCASSLPSGTSGANVLTFGAGSRLTVL.

The rearrangement joins TRBV11-2 to TRBJ2-1; a weak D match, TRBD1 (6 bases). CDR3 length: 16 residues. In germline, CDR1 is SGHAT, CDR2 FQNNGV. V was pared by 5 bases and J by 0 bases, with 14 bases between. This CDR3 reads CASSVQGRSSYNEQFF. CDR3 in DNA: TGTGCCAGCAGCGTACAGGGTCGGAGCTCCTACAATGAGCAGTTCTTC.

This chain connects TRBV20-1 to TRBJ2-1; tentative D call: TRBD1 (6 bases). From germline, CDR1 is DFQATT and CDR2 SNEGSKA (reference sequence). The CDR3 runs to 14 residues. The ends were cut back, 1 base at V and 5 bases at J, with 12 bases in the middle. The CDR3 loop reads CSARVGARHNEQFF. In DNA, the CDR3 is TGCAGTGCTAGAGTGGGGGCCCGTCACAATGAGCAGTTCTTC.

This clonotype came up a few times. This chain joins TRBV5-1 and TRBJ2-7; D is unclear. The germline CDR1 and CDR2 sequences are SGHRS and YFSETQ. This CDR3 has 18 amino acids. Trimming pared 8 bases from V and 0 bases from J, leaving 27 bases between. This CDR3 reads CASGPGLASMKSSYEQYF. CDR3 sequence (DNA): TGCGCCAGTGGACCCGGTTTAGCTTCTATGAAGAGCTCCTACGAGCAGTACTTC.

Many counts were recorded for this clonotype. The rearrangement uses TRBV29-1 and TRBJ2-7; a possible D gene is TRBD2 (5 bases). Germline CDR1 and CDR2: SQVTM and ANQGSEA. The CDR3 contains 13 residues. Trimming removed 4 bases from V and 0 bases from J, with 10 bases in between. The CDR3 DNA reads TGCAGCGTTGCGAGGGCCCTCTCCTACGAGCAGTACTTC. Protein: CSVARALSYEQYF.

The rearrangement links TRBV20-1 to TRBJ1-2, with 10 bases fitting TRBD1. The V and J ends lost 6 bases and 3 bases, in that order; junction bases with no gene match: 10. The length of the CDR3 is 15 residues. From germline, CDR1 is DFQATT and CDR2 SNEGSKA (reference sequence). The CDR3 nucleotides read TGCAGTGCCGGTGACAGGGGGCGGCTTGACTATGGCTACACCTTC. This encodes CSAGDRGRLDYGYTF.

There are a few counts of this clonotype. A read error may account for a junction end that differs from germline. This chain links TRBV15 with TRBJ1-3; D unresolved. This CDR3 is 15 amino acids long. CDR1 and CDR2 (germline): LNHNV, YYDKDF (reference sequence). CDR3 sequence reads: CATSRDRASRNTIYF. The CDR3 DNA sequence: TGTGCCACCAGCAGAGATCGGGCCTCTCGAAACACCATATATTTT. Combining the CDR3 with reference TRBV15 and TRBJ1-3 gives the whole variable domain DAMVIQNPRYQVTQFGKPVTLSCSQTLNHNVMYWYQQKSSQAPKLLFHYYDKDFNNEADTPDNFQSRRPNTSFCFLDIRSPGLGDTAMYLCATSRDRASRNTIYFGEGSWLTVV.

This chain links TRBV28 with TRBJ1-2, with 8 bases lining up with TRBD1. V trimming: 5 bases; J trimming: 4 bases; junction bases outside the gene matches: 6. CDR1 MDHEN and CDR2 SYDVKM come from the germline V gene. The CDR3 has 14 amino acids. Written as DNA, the CDR3 is TGTGCCAGCAGTACCGACAGGGGTGCCTATGGCTACACCTTC. This translates into CASSTDRGAYGYTF.

The chain carries TRBV20-1 and TRBJ1-1; 10 bases agree with TRBD1. Germline CDR1 DFQATT, CDR2 SNEGSKA (reference sequence). The CDR3 runs to 15 residues. J was trimmed by 6 bases and V by 1 base; bases with no gene match: 8. The CDR3 DNA reads as TGCAGTGCTAGAGCCGGGGACAGGGGTCTTCCTGAAGCTTTCTTT. Protein: CSARAGDRGLPEAFF.

Notes on this clonotype: A much larger clone lies a single base off, so this may be a read error. The genes are TRBV6-5 and TRBJ2-3, with TRBD1 matching over 7 bases. Looked up from germline, CDR1 is MNHEY and CDR2 is SVGAGI. The trim removed 11 bases at V and 0 bases at J, leaving 8 bases unmatched. The CDR3 is made up of 14 amino acids. The CDR3 loop reads CAGTHRGSTDTQYF. CDR3 nucleotide sequence: TGTGCCGGCACCCACAGGGGTAGCACAGATACGCAGTATTTT.

This clonotype has more than one count but fewer than ten. V usage is TRBV9 and J usage is TRBJ2-3, with TRBD1 as a possible D gene (6 bases). Deletions cut 2 bases from V and 0 bases from J, with 13 bases between. This CDR3 is 16 amino acids long. The germline V gene has CDR1 SGDLS and CDR2 YYNGEE. The CDR3 here is CASSVNRDKSTDTQYF. CDR3 sequence (DNA): TGTGCCAGCAGCGTCAACCGGGACAAGAGCACAGATACGCAGTATTTT.

This clonotype was picked up many times. Relative to the germline gene, one junction end is altered; a read error may explain this. V is TRBV4-1 and J is TRBJ2-3; 15 bases match TRBD2. Germline CDR1 MGHRA, CDR2 YSYEKL. The CDR3 is made up of 15 amino acids. DNA of the CDR3: TGTGCCAGCAGCCGGACTAGCGGGGGGGCAGATACGCAGTATTTT. Amino acids: CASSRTSGGADTQYF.

V usage is TRBV19 and J usage is TRBJ1-5; D is ambiguous. Germline V gene data show CDR1 as LNHDA and CDR2 as SQIVND (reference sequence). V was pared by 11 bases and J by 6 bases, with 5 bases between. The CDR3 has 9 residues. This chain's CDR3 is CACGQPQHF. For the CDR3, the DNA is TGTGCCTGTGGTCAGCCCCAGCATTTT. Supplemented by reference TRBV19 and TRBJ1-5, the full variable domain reads DGGITQSPKYLFRKEGQNVTLSCEQNLNHDAMYWYRQDPGQGLRLIYYSQIVNDFQKGDIAEGYSVSREKKESFPLTVTSAQKNPTAFYLCACGQPQHFGDGTRLSIL.

The CDR3, as DNA: TGTGCCAGCAGTGGCCGGGACAGCTTAAACACTGAAGCTTTCTTT. As protein: CASSGRDSLNTEAFF. The chain employs TRBV2 and TRBJ1-1; the match to TRBD1 covers 7 bases. Germline-derived CDR1 and CDR2 are SNHLY and FYNNEI. The J segment lost 2 bases and the V segment lost 4 bases, leaving 7 bases of the junction unmatched. This CDR3 region has 15 residues.

V usage is TRBV29-1 and J usage is TRBJ2-1, with a weak D call TRBD2 (5 bases). V lost 6 bases and J lost 10, with 19 bases in between. Germline lookup yields CDR1 SQVTM and CDR2 ANQGSEA. The CDR3 is made up of 13 amino acids. DNA of the CDR3: TGCAGCGTAGGCGGACGGGAATCCTACGAGCAGTTCTTC. Protein sequence: CSVGGRESYEQFF.

V gene TRBV7-2 combines with J gene TRBJ1-2, with D unresolved. This CDR3 region has 13 residues. The germline gives CDR1 SGHTA, CDR2 FQGNSA. Trimming removed 7 bases from V and 6 bases from J, with 15 bases in between. The CDR3 DNA reads as TGTGCCAGCACCCTGATAGCAGGTCATGGCTACACCTTC. Translation: CASTLIAGHGYTF.

The V gene is TRBV30, the J gene TRBJ2-3, with TRBD2 identical over 9 bases. The CDR3 covers 15 residues. Looked up from germline, CDR1 is GTSNPN and CDR2 is SVGIG (reference sequence). J lost 0 bases, V lost 5 bases, and 6 bases had no gene match. For the CDR3, the DNA is TGTGCCTGGCACACTAGCGGGTCTAGCACAGATACGCAGTATTTT. Amino acids: CAWHTSGSSTDTQYF.

This sequence joins TRBV10-3 and TRBJ2-1; D is undetermined. Germline V CDR1 and CDR2: ENHRY, SYGVKD. The CDR3 has 14 amino acids. The V gene lost 0 bases and the J gene lost 6 bases, with 9 bases spanning the gap. Here the CDR3 DNA reads TGTGCCATCAGTGAGTCGACTTTTCCCAATGAGCAGTTCTTC. This gives the protein CAISESTFPNEQFF.

V and J are TRBV6-2 or TRBV6-3 and TRBJ2-1, with 7 bases that match TRBD2. The CDR3 runs 16 residues. Germline V gene sequence: CDR1 MNHEY, CDR2 SVGEGT. The junction had 8 bases not matched to a gene; V was cut back by 1 base and J by 5 bases. This chain's CDR3 is CASSYYGRAGHNEQFF. CDR3 sequence (DNA): TGTGCCAGCAGTTACTACGGACGAGCGGGGCACAATGAGCAGTTCTTC.